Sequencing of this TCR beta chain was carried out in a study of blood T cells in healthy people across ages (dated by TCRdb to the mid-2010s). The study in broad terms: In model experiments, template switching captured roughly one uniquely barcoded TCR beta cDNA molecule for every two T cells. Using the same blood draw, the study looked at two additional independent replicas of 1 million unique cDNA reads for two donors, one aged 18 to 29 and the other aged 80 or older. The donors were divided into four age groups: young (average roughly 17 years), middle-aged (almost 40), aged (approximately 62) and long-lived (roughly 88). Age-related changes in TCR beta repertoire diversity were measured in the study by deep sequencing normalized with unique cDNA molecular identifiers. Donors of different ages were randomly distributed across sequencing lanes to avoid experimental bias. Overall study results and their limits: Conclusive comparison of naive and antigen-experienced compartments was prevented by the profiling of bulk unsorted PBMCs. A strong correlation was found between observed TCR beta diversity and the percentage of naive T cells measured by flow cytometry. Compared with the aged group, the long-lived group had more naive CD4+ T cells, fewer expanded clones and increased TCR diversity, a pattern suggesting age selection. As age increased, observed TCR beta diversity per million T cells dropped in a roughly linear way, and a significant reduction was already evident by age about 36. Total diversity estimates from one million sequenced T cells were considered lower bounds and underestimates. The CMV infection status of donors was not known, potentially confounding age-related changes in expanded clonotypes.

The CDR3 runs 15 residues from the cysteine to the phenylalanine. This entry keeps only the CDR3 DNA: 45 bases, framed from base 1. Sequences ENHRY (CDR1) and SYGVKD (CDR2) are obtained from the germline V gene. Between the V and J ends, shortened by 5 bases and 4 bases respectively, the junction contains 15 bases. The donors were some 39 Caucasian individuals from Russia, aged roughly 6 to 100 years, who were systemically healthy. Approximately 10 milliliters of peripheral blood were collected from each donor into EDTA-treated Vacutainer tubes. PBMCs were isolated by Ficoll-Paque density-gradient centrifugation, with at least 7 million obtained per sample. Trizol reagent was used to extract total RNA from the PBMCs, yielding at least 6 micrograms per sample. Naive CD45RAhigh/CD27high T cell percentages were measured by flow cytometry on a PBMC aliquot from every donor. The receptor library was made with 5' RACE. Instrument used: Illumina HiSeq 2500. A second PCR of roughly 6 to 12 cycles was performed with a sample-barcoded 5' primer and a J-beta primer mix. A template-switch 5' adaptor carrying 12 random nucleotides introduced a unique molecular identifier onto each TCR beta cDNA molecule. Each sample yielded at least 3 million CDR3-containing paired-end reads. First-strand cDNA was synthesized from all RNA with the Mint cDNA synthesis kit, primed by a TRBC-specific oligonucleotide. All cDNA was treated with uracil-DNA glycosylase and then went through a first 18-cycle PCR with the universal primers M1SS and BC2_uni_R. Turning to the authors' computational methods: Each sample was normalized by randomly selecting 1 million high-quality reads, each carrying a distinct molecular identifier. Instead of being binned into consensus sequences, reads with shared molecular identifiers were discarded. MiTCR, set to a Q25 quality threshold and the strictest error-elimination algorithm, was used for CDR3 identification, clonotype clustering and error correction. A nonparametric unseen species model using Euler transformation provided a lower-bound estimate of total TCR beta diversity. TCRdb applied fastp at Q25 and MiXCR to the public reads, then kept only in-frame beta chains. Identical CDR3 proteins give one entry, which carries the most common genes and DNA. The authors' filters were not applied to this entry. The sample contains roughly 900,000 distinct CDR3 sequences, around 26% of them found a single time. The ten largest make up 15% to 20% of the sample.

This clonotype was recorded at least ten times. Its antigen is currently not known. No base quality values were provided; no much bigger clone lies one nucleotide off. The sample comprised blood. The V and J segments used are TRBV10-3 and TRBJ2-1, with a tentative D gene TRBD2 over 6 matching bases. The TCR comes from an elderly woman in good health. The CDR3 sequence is CAISNRDSKYNEQFF. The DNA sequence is TGTGCCATCAGTAACCGGGACTCCAAATACAATGAGCAGTTCTTC.